This TCR beta chain is drawn from a study of T cells after yellow fever vaccination (dated by TCRdb to the late 2010s). Context from the whole study: Libraries from fractions with low cell numbers were prepared with the SMART-Seq v4 Ultra Low Input RNA kit. To follow T-cell clones before and after primary and booster YFV17D yellow fever vaccination, bulk TCR alpha and beta repertoires were sequenced over time. Two healthy male donors, one aged 18 to 30 and one aged 30 to 40 years, were included in the cohort. Blood samples were taken at several timepoints before and after primary and secondary immunization, and bulk PBMC replicates and cell subsets were isolated.

The trim is 2 bases for V and 8 bases for J, with a gap of 12 bases between the germline ends. According to the germline V gene, CDR1 reads KGHSH and CDR2 reads LQKENI. Its CDR3 holds 13 amino acids, cysteine through phenylalanine. Only the CDR3 DNA stays, 39 bases, in frame from base 1. Overall study results and their limits: After the booster, most clones that had expanded after primary vaccination were detected again (around 96% of CD4 and more than 85% of CD8), suggesting broad maintenance of memory. Because the study included only a couple of donors, the extent to which the findings can be generalized is limited. Compared with the primary T-cell response, the secondary T-cell response was faster but weaker, reaching its peak on day 5 rather than on day 15. FACS-sorted repertoires could contain abundant contaminating clonotypes from the bulk population, so computational filtering was required. A small fraction of clonotypes appeared in both the CD4 and CD8 compartments, likely as a result of convergent recombination.

This sample was sequenced with an Illumina NovaSeq 6000. TCR cDNA was made using 5'RACE template switching, a step that added a universal primer site and unique molecular identifiers. Priming for cDNA synthesis came from both the TCR alpha and TCR beta constant segments. Libraries were amplified in two PCR steps, with sample barcodes and sequencing adapters added in the second step. Sequencing of the libraries was done on either Illumina HiSeq 2500 (2x100 bp) or NovaSeq (2x150 bp). Per the authors' processing: MIGEC was used to demultiplex reads and collapse the reads into UMI consensus sequences, and MiXCR was used for V(D)J alignment. Vaccine-responding clonotypes were identified with edgeR using replicate PBMC samples, with FDR below 0.01 and a log2 fold change above 5 up to day 15 being required. CD4 or CD8 identity was assigned to each bulk clonotype according to whether the clonotype was present at higher abundance in the sequenced CD4 repertoire or the sequenced CD8 repertoire. The raw public data were reprocessed by TCRdb itself: fastp quality trimming at Q25, MiXCR clonotype calling, in-frame beta chains only. Duplicate CDR3 protein sequences are folded into a single record with the most common DNA and genes. It is TCRdb's table, rather than the study itself, that gives the V and J calls and clone size. Recorded for this sample are approximately 300,000 distinct CDR3 sequences; approximately 11% of them occurred a single time. The ten largest make up 3.3% of the sample.

In light of the paper, this sample's treatment or condition label describes: live attenuated yellow fever vaccine strain. A standard Ficoll-Paque protocol was used to isolate PBMCs from peripheral blood. Dynabeads CD4 and CD8 positive selection kits were used to isolate CD4 and CD8 T-cell fractions. TriZol was used to extract RNA from bulk PBMCs, from CD4 and CD8 fractions, and from dextramer-positive and dextramer-negative fractions. A few counts support this clonotype. There is no known antigen for this receptor. The record has no base qualities; no much larger clone is one base away. The origin of this receptor is a man younger than 30 who received the YFV17D yellow fever vaccine. The chain joins TRBV18 to TRBJ1-2; the D gene cannot be resolved reliably. Sequences were derived from CD4+ T cells sorted from PBMCs, sampled 45 days after the yellow fever booster vaccination. The CDR3 region reads CASSPDFNAGYTF. The DNA sequence reads TGTGCCAGCTCACCAGATTTTAATGCGGGCTACACCTTC.